The 32 T cell receptor beta chains below all came from one sample that was sequenced in a study of breast tumors, draining lymph nodes, adjacent tissues. TCRdb processed the multiplex PCR reads anew with MiXCR; each CDR3 protein has one entry. The data show some 130,000 distinct CDR3 sequences, around 20% seen once. Axillary draining lymph nodes of breast cancer patients supplied the node samples. The sequenced sample was axillary lymph node tissue. The receptor source for this set is a female donor with breast cancer. Some clones in this sample may be carry-over from other donors' samples.

The table lists this clonotype with many counts. This chain links TRBV6-6 with TRBJ2-3, with TRBD2 as a possible D gene (5 bases). Germline loops: CDR1 MNHNY, CDR2 SVGAGI (reference sequence). The germline V and J ends were trimmed by 7 bases and 2 bases, with 19 bases remaining between them. CDR3 length equals 16 residues. CDR3 sequence reads: CASNPRDLAYTDTQYF. The CDR3 DNA follows: TGTGCCAGCAACCCTCGGGATTTAGCCTACACAGATACGCAGTATTTT.

This clonotype was seen ten or more times. V and J are TRBV5-5 and TRBJ2-7; TRBD1 agrees at 7 bases. The V segment lost 5 bases and the J segment 0 bases; nucleotides outside the gene matches: 8. The CDR3 runs 15 residues. The germline V gene encodes CDR1 SGHKS and CDR2 YYEKEE (reference sequence). CDR3 residues: CASRNLAGGSYEQYF. The CDR3 nucleotides are TGTGCCAGCAGAAACCTAGCAGGGGGCTCCTACGAGCAGTACTTC.

This clonotype was detected many times. This chain connects TRBV20-1 to TRBJ2-1; 7 bases fit TRBD1. Germline V gene lookup returns CDR1 DFQATT and CDR2 SNEGSKA (reference sequence). Trimming took 0 bases from V and 3 from J; bases not matched to a gene: 8. The CDR3 runs 16 residues. CDR3 loop: CSARDPGTESYNEQFF. CDR3 nucleotides: TGCAGTGCTAGAGACCCCGGGACAGAAAGCTACAATGAGCAGTTCTTC.

This clonotype was counted ten times or more. This chain links TRBV5-5 with TRBJ2-6; no reliable D call. This CDR3 comprises 15 residues. Germline loops: CDR1 SGHKS, CDR2 YYEKEE (reference sequence). V lost 4 bases and J 6 bases, leaving 14 bases between the germline ends. Here the CDR3 DNA reads TGTGCCAGCAGCCCCCAGGCGCTTTTGGCCAACGTCCTGACTTTC. Translation gives CASSPQALLANVLTF.

This clonotype was found many times. V and J are TRBV6-5 and TRBJ2-1, with 13 bases fitting TRBD2. Germline loops: CDR1 MNHEY, CDR2 SVGAGI. Trimming at V came to 6 bases and at J to 1 base, leaving 15 bases not matched to a gene. The CDR3 extends over 20 amino acids. The CDR3 DNA reads as TGTGCCAGCAGGATCGGCGGGGGGGAACTAGCGGGAGGGTCCTACAATGAGCAGTTCTTC. It translates to CASRIGGGELAGGSYNEQFF.

This clonotype was detected only once. The chain joins TRBV5-1 to TRBJ2-5, with 10 bases matching TRBD2. Germline assignment: CDR1 SGHRS and CDR2 YFSETQ. Unmatched junction bases numbered 10, after V lost 4 bases and J lost 4 bases. The CDR3 totals 16 residues. CDR3 in amino acids: CASSLWASGSSETQYF. CDR3 bases: TGCGCCAGCAGCCTGTGGGCTAGCGGGAGCTCAGAGACCCAGTACTTC.

This clonotype showed up many times. This rearrangement joins TRBV20-1 to TRBJ2-1, with 10 bases lining up with TRBD2. CDR1 DFQATT and CDR2 SNEGSKA come from the germline V gene (reference sequence). Trimming took 6 bases from V and 5 from J; bases not matched to a gene: 16. The CDR3 loop spans 17 amino acids. CDR3 sequence (DNA): TGCAGTGCCTTTCCCGGACTAGCGGCAAAGAGTAACAATGAGCAGTTCTTC. It specifies CSAFPGLAAKSNNEQFF.

At least ten counts were recorded for this clonotype. The chain uses TRBV7-2 and TRBJ1-2; D might be TRBD1 (5 bases). The CDR3 covers 15 residues. V lost 5 bases to trimming and J lost 2 bases, with 15 bases between them. Germline values: CDR1 SGHTA, CDR2 FQGNSA. The CDR3: CASSRGGFGNYGYTF. The CDR3 DNA follows: TGTGCCAGCAGCCGGGGCGGGTTTGGAAACTATGGCTACACCTTC.

This clonotype was observed at least ten times. This rearrangement joins TRBV6-5 to TRBJ2-6; a possible D gene is TRBD1 (5 bases). The germline CDR1 and CDR2 sequences are MNHEY and SVGAGI. This CDR3 has 15 amino acids. V was shortened by 3 bases and J by 3 bases, with 9 bases between the two germline ends. CDR3 region: CASSYRGGGANVLTF. The CDR3 bases are TGTGCCAGCAGTTATAGGGGTGGTGGGGCCAACGTCCTGACTTTC.

With respect to this clonotype: A much more abundant neighbour one base away suggests this may be a read error. The CDR3 reads CSARIAGVIGDTQHF. CDR3 nucleotides: TGCAGTGCTCGGATAGCGGGAGTGATCGGAGATACGCAGCATTTT. The rearrangement links TRBV20-1 to TRBJ2-3; D call uncertain. The J call may be incorrect, as the DNA end agrees better with TRBJ1-5. This CDR3 has 15 residues. Germline loops: CDR1 DFQATT, CDR2 SNEGSKA (reference sequence).

This clonotype was detected many times. V gene TRBV5-1 combines with J gene TRBJ1-2, with D unclear. The CDR3 sequence is 14 residues long. Trimming pared 3 bases from V and 2 bases from J, leaving 11 bases between. Germline CDR1 SGHRS, CDR2 YFSETQ. CDR3 DNA sequence: TGCGCCAGCAGCTCAGACGCGGGAAACTATGGCTACACCTTC. Its protein product is CASSSDAGNYGYTF.

This clonotype was found many times. This rearrangement joins TRBV6-6 to TRBJ2-5; D ambiguous. The CDR3 contains 13 residues. CDR1 and CDR2 from the germline V gene are MNHNY and SVGAGI (reference sequence). V was clipped by 0 bases and J by 5 bases, with 7 bases between them. The CDR3 nucleotides are TGTGCCAGCAGTTACTCGTCCCGCGAGACCCAGTACTTC. This translates into CASSYSSRETQYF.

Many counts were recorded for this clonotype. The V gene is TRBV12-3 or TRBV12-4, the J gene TRBJ2-7, with 8 bases that match TRBD2. The CDR3 totals 14 residues. V was clipped by 6 bases and J by 0 bases; unmatched bases: 4. The CDR3 nucleotides are TGTGCCAGCAGCACACTAGCGGACTCCTACGAGCAGTACTTC. Amino acids: CASSTLADSYEQYF.

This clonotype was seen at least ten times. The rearrangement uses TRBV2 and TRBJ2-2, with TRBD1 identical over 9 bases. The CDR3 has 14 residues. Germline loops: CDR1 SNHLY, CDR2 FYNNEI. Unmatched junction bases numbered 5, after V lost 7 bases and J lost 5 bases. This CDR3 reads CASMGQGRTGELFF. CDR3 in DNA: TGTGCCAGCATGGGACAGGGACGTACCGGGGAGCTGTTTTTT.

This clonotype was seen many times. V and J are TRBV29-1 and TRBJ2-1; 10 bases are a match to TRBD2. V was pared by 2 bases and J by 8 bases, with 3 bases of the junction left unmatched. The CDR3 runs 13 residues. The germline gives CDR1 SQVTM, CDR2 ANQGSEA. CDR3: CSVEKREGDEQFF. In DNA, the CDR3 is TGCAGCGTTGAAAAGCGGGAGGGGGATGAGCAGTTCTTC.

This clonotype was counted ten times or more. The chain carries TRBV6-5 and TRBJ2-7; 7 bases match TRBD2. Trimming at V came to 6 bases and at J to 2 bases, leaving 16 bases not matched to a gene. Germline V gives CDR1 MNHEY, CDR2 SVGAGI. CDR3 size: 17 residues. The CDR3 region is CASSRALAGPTAYEQYF. The CDR3 nucleotides read TGTGCCAGCAGCCGAGCATTAGCGGGCCCAACCGCCTACGAGCAGTACTTC.

This clonotype was counted at least ten times. The genes are TRBV6-5 and TRBJ2-7; D gene uncertain. CDR1 and CDR2 (germline): MNHEY, SVGAGI. The CDR3 consists of 14 residues. Trimming removed 4 bases from V and 7 bases from J, with 17 bases in between. The CDR3 here is CASSWTRDRREQYF. As DNA, the CDR3 is TGTGCCAGCAGTTGGACGAGAGACCGGCGGGAGCAGTACTTC.

This clonotype was seen at least ten times. The chain has TRBV7-9 and TRBJ2-7, with D perhaps TRBD1 or TRBD2 (5 bases each). V was shortened by 5 bases and J by 3 bases, with 23 bases between the two germline ends. CDR3 size: 17 residues. The germline gives CDR1 SEHNR, CDR2 FQNEAQ (reference sequence). CDR3 sequence: CASSNSNRGPKSYEQYF. The CDR3 DNA is TGTGCCAGCAGCAATTCAAACCGGGGCCCGAAGAGCTACGAGCAGTACTTC.

To note about this clonotype: One base away lies a much larger clone, so this may be a sequencing read error. This chain uses TRBV28 with TRBJ2-7; 8 positions agree with TRBD2. Looked up from germline, CDR1 is MDHEN and CDR2 is SYDVKM. CDR3 length: 16 residues. With V trimmed by 5 bases and J by 3 bases, 12 bases remained unmatched. CDR3 in amino acids: CASSLPQREYDYEQYF. CDR3 nucleotides: TGTGCCAGCAGTCTCCCCCAGCGGGAGTACGACTACGAGCAGTACTTC.

This clonotype was recorded once. A much larger clone differs by one base, so this may be a read error. The chain has TRBV7-8 and TRBJ2-1; no definite D call. CDR1 and CDR2 from the germline V gene are SGHVS and FQNEAQ. V dropped 5 bases and J dropped 0 bases, with 14 bases sitting between them. CDR3 size: 16 residues. Here the CDR3 DNA reads TGTGCCAGCAGCCCACGAAGCGAGAGCTCCTACAATGAGCAGTTCTTC. Protein sequence: CASSPRSESSYNEQFF.

This clonotype was seen many times. This chain uses TRBV4-2 with TRBJ1-2; D might be TRBD1 (6 bases). Trimming stripped 0 bases from V and 1 base from J, with 15 bases between. In germline, CDR1 is LGHNA, CDR2 YNFKEQ. The CDR3 sequence is 17 residues long. The CDR3 DNA reads as TGTGCCAGCAGCCAAGATAAGGGGGGCACCCATAACTATGGCTACACCTTC. As protein: CASSQDKGGTHNYGYTF.

Regarding this clonotype: This sequence may be a read error, since a much larger clone differs from it by one base. The V and J genes are TRBV30 and TRBJ1-4; D ambiguous. The CDR3 spans 11 residues. CDR1 GTSNPN and CDR2 SVGIG come from the germline V gene (reference sequence). The CDR3 here is CAFGVNEKLVF. The DNA of the CDR3 is TGTGCCTTCGGGGTCAATGAAAAACTGGTTTTT. Complete variable domain (other parts from reference TRBV30 and TRBJ1-4): SQTIHQWPATLVQPVGSPLSLECTVEGTSNPNLYWYRQAAGRGLQLLFYSVGIGQISSEVPQNLSASRPQDRQFILSSKKLLLSDSGFYLCAFGVNEKLVFGSGTQLSVL.

The chain joins TRBV19 to TRBJ1-5; tentative D call: TRBD1 (6 bases). This CDR3 has 15 amino acids. Germline CDR1 and CDR2: LNHDA and SQIVND (reference sequence). V gave up 2 bases and J gave up 4 bases, with 12 bases separating them. The CDR3 DNA reads TGTGCCAGTAGTATATTTCAGGGGATAAATCAGCCCCAGCATTTT. Translating gives CASSIFQGINQPQHF.

This clonotype was seen many times. The DNA for the CDR3 is TGTGCCAGTAGTATCACCCCCCGGCTAGCGGGAAACGAGCAGTACTTC. This sequence encodes CASSITPRLAGNEQYF. V is TRBV19 and J is TRBJ2-7, with 9 nucleotides matching TRBD2. The CDR3 loop spans 16 amino acids. The V segment lost 3 bases and the J segment 5 bases; nucleotides outside the gene matches: 11. Germline V gene sequence: CDR1 LNHDA, CDR2 SQIVND (reference sequence).

In this sample, this clonotype turned up many times. This chain connects TRBV6-6 to TRBJ2-7; 8 nucleotides agree with TRBD2. The ends lost 2 bases at V and 5 bases at J; junction bases unmatched: 8. CDR1 MNHNY and CDR2 SVGAGI come from the germline V gene (reference sequence). The CDR3 runs to 15 residues. CDR3 in DNA: TGTGCCAGCAGTTACCCGGGGGGGACCTCGGACGAGCAGTACTTC. This gives the protein CASSYPGGTSDEQYF.

This clonotype has ten or more counts. This chain uses TRBV5-5 with TRBJ1-6, with D unresolved. Trimming pared 1 base from V and 7 bases from J, leaving 12 bases between. The CDR3 runs 15 residues. Germline CDR1 reads SGHKS; CDR2 reads YYEKEE (reference sequence). The chain's CDR3 is CASSLHSNLNSPLHF. CDR3 bases: TGTGCCAGCAGCTTGCACAGCAACCTCAATTCACCCCTCCACTTT.

This clonotype showed up many times. The chain carries TRBV19 and TRBJ1-2; D is unclear. CDR3 size: 12 residues. The ends were cut back, 7 bases at V and 8 bases at J, with 14 bases in the middle. Germline values: CDR1 LNHDA, CDR2 SQIVND (reference sequence). CDR3 coding DNA: TGTGCCAGTAATGGCGCTATGGGAGGCTACACCTTC. This gives the protein CASNGAMGGYTF.

This clonotype was seen once. Given a much more abundant clone one base away, this may be a read error. This is likely a read error, given that the CDR3 carries no conserved phenylalanine or tryptophan at its end. The gene calls are TRBV12-3 or TRBV12-4 and TRBJ2-5; possibly TRBD1 for D (7 bases). With 7 bases removed from V and 5 bases from J, the gap between germline ends came to 17 bases. CDR3 size: 14 residues. The CDR3 region is CASKLGLRGETQYS. The CDR3 DNA reads TGTGCCAGCAAGCTGGGACTCAGGGGGGAGACCCAGTACTCC.

In its sample, this clonotype was seen many times. J is TRBJ1-5 and V is TRBV20-1; no definite D call. Germline values: CDR1 DFQATT, CDR2 SNEGSKA (reference sequence). CDR3 length: 12 amino acids. The V and J ends lost 3 bases and 6 bases respectively, with 9 bases between them. CDR3 sequence reads: CSASPGLQPQHF. CDR3 DNA: TGCAGTGCTAGCCCGGGTCTTCAGCCCCAGCATTTT.

This clonotype was picked up many times. The junction departs from the called germline gene at one end, perhaps through a read error. J is TRBJ2-3 and V is TRBV7-7; unclear D gene. Germline CDR1 and CDR2: SSHAT and FNYEAQ (reference sequence). The CDR3 loop spans 13 amino acids. The CDR3 DNA sequence: TGTGCTAGCAGCTTAGCTATTGGAGATACGCAGTATTTT. Translated: CASSLAIGDTQYF.

This clonotype was counted once. One end of the junction is discordant with germline, which a read error may explain. The J gene is TRBJ1-2, the V gene TRBV28; perhaps TRBD1 as D (6 bases). The germline gives CDR1 MDHEN, CDR2 SYDVKM. The CDR3 extends over 14 amino acids. CDR3 nucleotides: TGTGCCAGCCAAGATAGAGGGGGGGACTATGGCTGCACCTTC. Its protein product is CASQDRGGDYGCTF.

This clonotype was counted ten times or more. The rearrangement uses TRBV19 and TRBJ1-2; D may be TRBD1 (5 bases). The CDR3 is 18 residues long. Germline V gene data show CDR1 as LNHDA and CDR2 as SQIVND (reference sequence). Trimming removed 4 bases at V and 4 bases at J, with 25 bases between. The CDR3 sequence: CASSTPQRRPGPLYGYTF. The CDR3 bases are TGTGCCAGTAGTACCCCCCAACGACGACCGGGGCCACTCTATGGCTACACCTTC.